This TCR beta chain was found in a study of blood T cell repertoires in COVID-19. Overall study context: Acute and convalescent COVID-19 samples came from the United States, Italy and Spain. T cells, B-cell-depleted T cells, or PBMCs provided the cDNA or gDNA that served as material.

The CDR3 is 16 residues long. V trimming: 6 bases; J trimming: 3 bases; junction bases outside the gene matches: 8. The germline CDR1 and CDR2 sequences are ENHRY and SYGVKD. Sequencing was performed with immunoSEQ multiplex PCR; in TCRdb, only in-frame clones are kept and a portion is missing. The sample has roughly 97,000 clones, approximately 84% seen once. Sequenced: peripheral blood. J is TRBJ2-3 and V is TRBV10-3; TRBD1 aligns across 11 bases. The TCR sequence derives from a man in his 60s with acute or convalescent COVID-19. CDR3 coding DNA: TGTGCCATCAGGCCCGCGGACAGGGGGCGTACAGATACGCAGTATTTT. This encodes CAIRPADRGRTDTQYF.